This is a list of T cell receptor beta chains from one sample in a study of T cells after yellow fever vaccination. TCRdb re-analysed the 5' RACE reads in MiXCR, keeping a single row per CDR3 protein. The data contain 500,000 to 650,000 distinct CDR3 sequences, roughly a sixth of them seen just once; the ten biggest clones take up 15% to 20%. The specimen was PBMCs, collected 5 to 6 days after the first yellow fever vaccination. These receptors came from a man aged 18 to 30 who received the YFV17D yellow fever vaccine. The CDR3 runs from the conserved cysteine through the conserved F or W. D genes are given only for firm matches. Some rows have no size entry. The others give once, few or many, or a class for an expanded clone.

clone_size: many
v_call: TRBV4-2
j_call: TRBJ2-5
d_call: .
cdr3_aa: CASSQGPGETQYF
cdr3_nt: TGTGCCAGCAGCCAGGGGCCCGGGGAGACCCAGTACTTC

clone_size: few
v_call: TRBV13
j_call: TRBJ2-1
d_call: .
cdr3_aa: CASSPAPRGGGEQFF
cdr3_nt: TGTGCCAGCAGCCCGGCGCCTAGGGGAGGCGGTGAGCAGTTCTTC

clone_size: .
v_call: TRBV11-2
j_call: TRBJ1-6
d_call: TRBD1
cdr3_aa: CASSSRTGPISSISPLHF
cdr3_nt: TGTGCCAGCAGCTCACGGACAGGGCCAATTTCTTCAATTTCACCCCTCCACTTT

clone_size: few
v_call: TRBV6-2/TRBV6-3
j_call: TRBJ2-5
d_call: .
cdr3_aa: CASSTTYLRQVPSVETQYF
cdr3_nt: TGTGCCAGCAGTACGACCTACCTTCGACAGGTCCCCTCTGTGGAGACCCAGTACTTC

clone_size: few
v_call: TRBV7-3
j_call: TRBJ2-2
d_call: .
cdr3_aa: CASSFPTGGGELFF
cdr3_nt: TGTGCCAGCAGCTTCCCAACTGGGGGCGGGGAGCTGTTTTTT

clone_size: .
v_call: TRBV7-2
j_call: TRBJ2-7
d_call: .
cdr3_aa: CASSLGRWGYEQYF
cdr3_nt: TGTGCCAGCAGCTTAGGGAGGTGGGGTTACGAGCAGTACTTC

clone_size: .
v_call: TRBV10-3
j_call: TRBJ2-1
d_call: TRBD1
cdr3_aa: CAIRTGTDYNEQFF
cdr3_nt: TGTGCCATCCGGACAGGGACCGACTACAATGAGCAGTTCTTC

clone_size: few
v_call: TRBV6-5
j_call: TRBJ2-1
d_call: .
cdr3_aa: CASSYWGGADEQFF
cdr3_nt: TGTGCCAGCAGTTACTGGGGGGGGGCCGATGAGCAGTTCTTC

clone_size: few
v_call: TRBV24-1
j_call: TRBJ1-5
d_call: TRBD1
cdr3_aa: CATRAAGGQGPENQPQHF
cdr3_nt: TGTGCCACCCGCGCGGCCGGGGGACAGGGGCCGGAGAATCAGCCCCAGCATTTT

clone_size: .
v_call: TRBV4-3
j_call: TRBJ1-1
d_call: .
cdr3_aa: CASSQDGLREEVAFF
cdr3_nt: TGCGCCAGCAGCCAAGACGGCCTCCGGGAGGAGGTCGCTTTCTTT

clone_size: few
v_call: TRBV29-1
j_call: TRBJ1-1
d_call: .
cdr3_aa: CSVEGAGMNTEAFF
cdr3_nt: TGCAGCGTTGAGGGGGCAGGCATGAACACTGAAGCTTTCTTT

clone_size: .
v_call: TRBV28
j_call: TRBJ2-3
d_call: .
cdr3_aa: CASSSQGGSTDTQYF
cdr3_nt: TGTGCCAGCAGTTCCCAGGGGGGGAGCACAGATACGCAGTATTTT

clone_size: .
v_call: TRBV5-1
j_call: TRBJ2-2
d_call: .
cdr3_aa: CASSFERDTGELFF
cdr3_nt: TGCGCCAGCAGCTTCGAAAGGGACACCGGGGAGCTGTTTTTT

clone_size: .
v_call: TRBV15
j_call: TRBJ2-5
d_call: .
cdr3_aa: CATSSGRGQETQYF
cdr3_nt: TGTGCCACCAGCAGCGGGCGGGGACAAGAGACCCAGTACTTC

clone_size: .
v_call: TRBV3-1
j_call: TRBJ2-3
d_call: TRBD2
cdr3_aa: CASSRPGGSTDTQYF
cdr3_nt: TGTGCCAGCAGTCGGCCGGGGGGGTCCACAGATACGCAGTATTTT

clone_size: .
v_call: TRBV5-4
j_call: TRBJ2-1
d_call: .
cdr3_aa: CASSEGGGSYNEQFF
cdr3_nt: TGTGCCAGCTCGGAAGGGGGGGGCTCCTACAATGAGCAGTTCTTC

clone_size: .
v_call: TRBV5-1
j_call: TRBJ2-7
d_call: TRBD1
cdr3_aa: CASSLGDRVGEQYF
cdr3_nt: TGCGCCAGCAGCTTGGGGGACAGGGTTGGGGAGCAGTACTTC

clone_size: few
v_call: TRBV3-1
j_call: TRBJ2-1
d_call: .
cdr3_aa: CASSDVQAHSYNEQFF
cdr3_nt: TGTGCCAGCAGCGACGTACAGGCGCACTCCTACAATGAGCAGTTCTTC

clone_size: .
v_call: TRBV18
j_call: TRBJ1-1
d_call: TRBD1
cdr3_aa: CASSSGQGVGNTEAFF
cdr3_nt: TGTGCCAGCTCAAGCGGACAGGGAGTAGGGAACACTGAAGCTTTCTTT

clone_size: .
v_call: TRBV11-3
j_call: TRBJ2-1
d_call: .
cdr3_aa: CASSFRGGDYNEQFF
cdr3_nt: TGTGCCAGCAGCTTCCGCGGGGGCGACTACAATGAGCAGTTCTTC

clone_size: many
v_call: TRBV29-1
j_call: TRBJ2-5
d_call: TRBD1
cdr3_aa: CSVLGQQETQYF
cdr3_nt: TGCAGCGTACTGGGACAGCAAGAGACCCAGTACTTC

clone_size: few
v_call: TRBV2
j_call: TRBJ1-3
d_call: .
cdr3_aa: CASRPQGPGNTIYF
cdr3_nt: TGTGCCAGCAGACCGCAGGGTCCGGGAAACACCATATATTTT

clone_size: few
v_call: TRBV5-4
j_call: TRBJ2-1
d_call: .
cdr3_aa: CASSLGAANYNEQFF
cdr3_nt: TGTGCCAGCAGCTTGGGAGCGGCTAACTACAATGAGCAGTTCTTC

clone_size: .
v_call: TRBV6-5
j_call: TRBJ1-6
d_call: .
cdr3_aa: CASSLRETAYNSPLHF
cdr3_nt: TGTGCCAGCAGTTTGCGGGAAACAGCCTATAATTCACCCCTCCACTTT

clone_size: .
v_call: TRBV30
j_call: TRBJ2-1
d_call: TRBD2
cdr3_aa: CAWSRLAGGNEQFF
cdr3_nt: TGTGCCTGGAGTAGGCTAGCGGGGGGGAATGAGCAGTTCTTC

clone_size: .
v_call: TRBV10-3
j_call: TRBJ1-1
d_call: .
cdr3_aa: CAISVAGPNTEAFF
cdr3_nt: TGTGCCATCAGTGTCGCAGGGCCTAACACTGAAGCTTTCTTT

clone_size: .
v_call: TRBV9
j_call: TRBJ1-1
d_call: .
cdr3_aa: CASSVDPGRNTEAFF
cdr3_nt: TGTGCCAGCAGCGTAGACCCAGGGAGAAACACTGAAGCTTTCTTT